This T cell receptor (beta chain) was retrieved from a study of cytomegalovirus exposure and HLA in healthy donors. Whole-study results and caveats: Reports state that TCR beta sequences accurately predicted most subjects' HLA-A and HLA-B alleles. High specificity and sensitivity for cytomegalovirus status were reported for the classifier. Per a prior analysis, the majority of TCR beta V segments were productive roughly 90% or roughly 30% of the time.

From germline, CDR1 is MDHEN and CDR2 SYDVKM. The V gene end was trimmed by 5 bases and the J gene end by 2 bases; junction bases not matched to a gene: 15. This CDR3 has 18 residues. PCR used 60 Vbeta primers and 13 Jbeta primers. The authors' processing: Approximately 79 million unique TCR beta chains, some 9.9 million of them shared, were counted by a later analysis. Data came from immunoSEQ multiplex PCR; TCRdb stores just in-frame clones and leaves some out. The V and J calls and clone size are taken from that table; D and trimming were inferred from the DNA. Found here are around 140,000 clones, 76% of them singletons; the top ten hold less than 2%. This clone was found a few times. Antigen specificity is unknown.

The sample was PBMCs. The chain has TRBV28 and TRBJ2-5, with TRBD2 identical over 9 bases. This sequence was found in a man aged 40-50 years in good health and CMV-seronegative. The CDR3 loop reads CASSQVGRGGGIQETQYF. In nucleotides, the CDR3 is TGTGCCAGCAGTCAGGTGGGGCGGGGGGGAGGGATACAAGAGACCCAGTACTTC.